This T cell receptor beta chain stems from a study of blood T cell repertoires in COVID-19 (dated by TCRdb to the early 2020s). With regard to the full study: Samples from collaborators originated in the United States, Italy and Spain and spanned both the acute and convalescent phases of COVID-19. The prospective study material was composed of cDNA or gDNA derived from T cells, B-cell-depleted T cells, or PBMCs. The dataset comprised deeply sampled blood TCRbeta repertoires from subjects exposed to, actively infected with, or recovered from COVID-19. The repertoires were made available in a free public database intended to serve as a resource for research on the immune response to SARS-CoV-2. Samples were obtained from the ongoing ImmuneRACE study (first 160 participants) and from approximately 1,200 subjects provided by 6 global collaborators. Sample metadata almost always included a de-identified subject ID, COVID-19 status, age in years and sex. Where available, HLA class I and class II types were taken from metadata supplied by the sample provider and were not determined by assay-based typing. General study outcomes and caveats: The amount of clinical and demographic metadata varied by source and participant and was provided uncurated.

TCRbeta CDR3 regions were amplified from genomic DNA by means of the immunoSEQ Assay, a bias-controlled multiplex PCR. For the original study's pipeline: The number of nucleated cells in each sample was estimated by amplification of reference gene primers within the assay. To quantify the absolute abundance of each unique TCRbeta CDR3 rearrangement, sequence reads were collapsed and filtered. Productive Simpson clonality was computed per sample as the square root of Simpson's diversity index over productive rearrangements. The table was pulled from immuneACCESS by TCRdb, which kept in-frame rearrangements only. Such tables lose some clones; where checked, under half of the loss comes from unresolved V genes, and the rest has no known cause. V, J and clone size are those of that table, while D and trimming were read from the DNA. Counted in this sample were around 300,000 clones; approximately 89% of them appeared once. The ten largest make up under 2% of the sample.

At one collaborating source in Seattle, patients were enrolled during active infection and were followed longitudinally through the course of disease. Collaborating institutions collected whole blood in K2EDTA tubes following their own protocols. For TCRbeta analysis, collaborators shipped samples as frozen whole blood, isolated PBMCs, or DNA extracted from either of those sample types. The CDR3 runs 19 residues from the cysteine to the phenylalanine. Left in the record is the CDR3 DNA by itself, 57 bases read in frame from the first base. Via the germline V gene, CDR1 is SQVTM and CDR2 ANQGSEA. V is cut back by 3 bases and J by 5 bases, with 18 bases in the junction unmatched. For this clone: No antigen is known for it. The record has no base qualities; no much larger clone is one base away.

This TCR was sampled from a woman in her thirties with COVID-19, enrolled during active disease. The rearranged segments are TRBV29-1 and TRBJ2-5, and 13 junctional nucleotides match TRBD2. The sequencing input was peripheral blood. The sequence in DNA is TGCAGCGTTGATGTTAGTTTTGGGACTAGCGGGGACGGTACGGAGACCCAGTACTTC. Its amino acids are CSVDVSFGTSGDGTETQYF.